Listed below are T cell receptor beta chains from one sample, sequenced in a study of T cell clonotyping in hematopoietic cell transplantation. Measured with immunoSEQ multiplex PCR; TCRdb has only the in-frame clones, and not every one. The data contain approximately 28,000 clones, 75% to 85% of them singletons. The sequencing here drew on peripheral blood mononuclear cells, taken before stem cell transplant. Receptor source: a woman in her sixties or seventies with acute myeloid leukemia. Some clones in this sample may be carry-over from other donors' samples. Both conserved end residues are part of each CDR3. Only part of the rows carry a size: once, few, many, or a class if the clone is expanded.

TRBV19	TRBJ2-1	-	CASRTSGSLYEQFF
TRBV7-3	TRBJ2-1	-	CASSPESHSYNEQFF
TRBV7-3	TRBJ2-4	-	CASSLMGGGPANIQYF
TRBV10-3	TRBJ1-4	-	CAIGAAANEKLFF
TRBV28	TRBJ1-2	-	CASSSLRPEGYTF
TRBV5-1	TRBJ2-1	-	CASSLVGLAGVNEQFF
TRBV7-3	TRBJ2-7	-	CASSPSSGRSGEQYF
TRBV5-1	TRBJ1-2	-	CASSDGPGYTF
TRBV5-4	TRBJ2-5	-	CASSLEGWARYF
TRBV5-6	TRBJ2-7	-	CASSLARGRLSYEQYF
TRBV7-2	TRBJ2-3	once	CASSLAGLGLAGEDTQYF
TRBV7-2	TRBJ1-5	-	CASSLRQGGSQPQHF
TRBV6-4	TRBJ2-2	-	CASKGTGDTGELFF
TRBV11-2	TRBJ2-7	-	CASSQQGYEQYF
TRBV25-1	TRBJ1-2	-	CASSVGGGYTF
TRBV7-9	TRBJ1-1	once	CASSLVGQGRTVNTEAFF
TRBV6-6	TRBJ1-5	few	CASIFGGPNQPQHF
TRBV29-1	TRBJ1-4	-	CSVQGGAGSANEKLFF
TRBV9	TRBJ1-6	-	CASSVDSGWDSPLHF
TRBV4-1	TRBJ1-1	-	CASSRRGEVSTEAFF
TRBV7-2	TRBJ2-7	-	CASSLADSGLVLKSSYEQYF
TRBV7-9	TRBJ1-1	-	CAGGANAEAFF
TRBV6-1	TRBJ1-5	once	CASRVGQDQPQHF
TRBV29-1	TRBJ2-5	-	CSVGPLRGGDQETQYF
TRBV9	TRBJ2-1	-	CASSLTDYNEQFF
TRBV5-6	TRBJ2-7	-	CASSPGLAGSLYEQYF
TRBV19	TRBJ2-3	-	CASSIGPMSTDTQYF
TRBV28	TRBJ1-4	-	CASSLETGGNEKLFF
TRBV4-2	TRBJ1-2	once	CASSQRAQGPFNYGYTF
TRBV14	TRBJ2-3	-	CASSLNTGTSGRDTQYF
TRBV9	TRBJ2-1	-	CASSSRALASYNEQFF
TRBV4-1	TRBJ1-5	-	CASSQDEGEGNQPQHF
TRBV29-1	TRBJ2-1	-	CSAIGLAGTEQFF
TRBV6-5	TRBJ2-2	-	CASSYGGGGELFF
TRBV29-1	TRBJ2-3	-	CSVGLAGITDTQYF
TRBV19	TRBJ1-2	-	CASRLGQGGWDGYTF
TRBV6-5	TRBJ2-5	few	CASSYGPGDQYF
TRBV2	TRBJ1-6	-	CASTLEGRNSPLHF
TRBV11-2	TRBJ2-7	-	CASSPPVGSYEQYF
TRBV9	TRBJ1-4	-	CASSSTGGGKLFF
TRBV19	TRBJ1-6	-	CASRPAGGIAPLHF
TRBV5-6	TRBJ2-2	-	CASSLAGPGELFF
TRBV6-9	TRBJ1-2	-	CASTIQEGGGYTF
TRBV5-1	TRBJ2-6	-	CASSDSGANVLTF
TRBV10-3	TRBJ2-5	-	CAISESLKTQYF
TRBV13	TRBJ1-1	-	CASSSQKGIRGAFF
TRBV6-4	TRBJ2-1	-	CATSSGLYNEQFF
TRBV4-3	TRBJ2-7	-	CASSQGTGTGPYEQYF